The sequence of this T cell receptor beta chain was determined in a study of blood T cell repertoires in COVID-19. At the level of the study: Samples representing acute and convalescent COVID-19 were sourced from the United States, Italy and Spain. The analysed material was cDNA or gDNA that came from T cells, B-cell-depleted T cells, or PBMCs.

In the original processing: Scientists estimated how many nucleated cells there were by amplifying reference gene primers. Sequencing used immunoSEQ multiplex PCR; TCRdb keeps in-frame clones, though not all of them. V, J and clone size were drawn from that table, and D and trimming were deduced from the DNA. The sample has roughly 130,000 clones, roughly 80% seen once; the top ten hold roughly 17%. This CDR3 is built from 15 residues. The V gene's germline CDR1 is LNHDA and CDR2 SQIVND (reference sequence). V trimming: 9 bases; J trimming: 0 bases; junction bases outside the gene matches: 5. This clone came up once.

Specimen: peripheral blood. The TCR originated in a man aged 45-60 years with acute or convalescent COVID-19. The V gene is TRBV19, the J gene TRBJ2-2; 9 bases line up with TRBD2. CDR3 amino acids: CASRAGGANTGELFF. As DNA, the CDR3 is TGTGCCAGCCGAGCGGGGGGCGCGAACACCGGGGAGCTGTTTTTT.